This T cell receptor beta chain was obtained from a study of cytotoxic CD8 clonotypes in ibrutinib-treated CLL (dated by TCRdb to about 2021). With regard to the full study: The cohort was composed of around twelve relapsed/refractory and about 15 treatment-naive patients; IGHV unmutated status was identified in 17 patients. Partial responses were observed in some 24 patients and complete responses in 2; after a median follow-up of roughly 72 months, remission was maintained in about 15 patients and progression was observed in 12. Response samples were obtained after a median of around eleven months of treatment, with a range of about 6 to 40 months. An average of roughly 250,000 productive templates and 94,082 productive rearrangements was obtained per sample. Of the 90 or so participants in the trial, about 25 had longitudinal samples available. Cryopreserved peripheral blood mononuclear cells were collected at three points: before therapy, at response, and at either sustained remission or disease progression. Patients were still on ibrutinib when every remission and progressive disease sample was collected. The full study reports these points: Public clonotypes were rare and either shrank or stayed stable during treatment, and the rise in clonality at ibrutinib response reflected expansion of private clonotypes. An increase in clonality was observed at ibrutinib response, with clonality remaining stable during sustained remission and falling back toward baseline at progression. Sustained-remission and progressing patients did not have matched sampling times, and lymph node repertoires were not examined. Baseline clonality exceeded that of age-matched healthy donors and correlated strongly with circulating CD8+ T-cell counts.

The goal of deep resolution MiSeq sequencing was a depth between 1 in 1 million and 1 in 200,000 T cells, and coverage averaged 10x per clonotype. The immunoSEQ hsTCRB Kit was used to generate TCR beta libraries. On the study's bioinformatics: Data were analyzed with ImmunoSEQ Data Assistant and ImmunoSEQ Analyzer, with V, D and J genes assigned per IMGT definitions. Clonality was computed as one minus normalized Shannon entropy of productive rearrangement frequencies, ranging from 0 to 1. Only overrepresented clonotypes making up at least 0.05% of the repertoire of each patient were included in the public clonotype analysis. Some 13 age-matched healthy donor repertoires from immuneACCESS served as clonality controls. Entries here come from immuneACCESS through TCRdb and include only in-frame sequences with V and J called. Some clones fail to appear in such tables; in the studies checked, an unresolved V gene covers under half of the shortfall, and the cause of the remainder is unknown. The V and J calls and the clone size are those of that table, but D and trimming were determined from the DNA. This sample lists 250,000 to 350,000 clones; approximately 79% were detected once. About 5.3% of the sample goes to the ten largest clones.

The time point label, read with the paper, signifies: progressive disease on ibrutinib. Roughly 1.9 micrograms of genomic DNA were extracted from cryopreserved PBMCs for TCR beta library preparation. Longitudinal blood samples from CLL patients on ibrutinib monotherapy underwent high-throughput TCR beta sequencing. The patients were enrolled in a single-center, open-label phase 2 trial of ibrutinib monotherapy. Trimmed from V: 2 bases; trimmed from J: 5 bases; junction bases lacking a gene match: 9. Per the germline V gene, LGHNA is the CDR1 and YNFKEQ is the CDR2. Including the terminal cysteine and phenylalanine, the CDR3 comprises 15 residues. The only DNA kept is the CDR3, 45 bases in frame from the first base. With respect to this clone: The clone's antigen remains unknown. Base qualities are not provided; no much larger clone lies one nucleotide away.

The V and J segments used are TRBV4-2 and TRBJ2-7, with 7 middle bases fitting TRBD1. This specimen consisted of PBMCs, obtained at disease progression, from a patient treated with ibrutinib. This clonotype was sampled from a human donor with chronic lymphocytic leukemia. This receptor carries the CDR3 CASSQKRQGNNEQYF. In nucleotides, the sequence is TGTGCCAGCAGCCAAAAAAGACAGGGAAATAACGAGCAGTACTTC.